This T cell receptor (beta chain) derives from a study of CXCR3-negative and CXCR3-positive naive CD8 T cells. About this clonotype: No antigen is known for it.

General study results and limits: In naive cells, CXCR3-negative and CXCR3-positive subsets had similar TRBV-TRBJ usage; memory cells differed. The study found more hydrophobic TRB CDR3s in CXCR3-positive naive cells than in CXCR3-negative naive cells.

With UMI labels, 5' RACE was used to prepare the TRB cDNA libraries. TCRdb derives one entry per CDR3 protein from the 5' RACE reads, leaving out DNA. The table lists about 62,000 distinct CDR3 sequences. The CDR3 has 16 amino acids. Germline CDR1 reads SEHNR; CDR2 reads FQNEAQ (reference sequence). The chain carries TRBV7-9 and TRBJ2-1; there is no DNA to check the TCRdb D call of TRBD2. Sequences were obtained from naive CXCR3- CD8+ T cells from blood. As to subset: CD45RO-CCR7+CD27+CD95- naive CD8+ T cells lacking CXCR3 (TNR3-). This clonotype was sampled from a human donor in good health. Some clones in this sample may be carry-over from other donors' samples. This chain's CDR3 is CASSPIGLRSYNEQFF.